These 32 T cell receptor beta chains were all obtained from the same sample, sequenced in a study of blood T cell repertoires in COVID-19. Sequencing was performed with immunoSEQ multiplex PCR; in TCRdb, only in-frame clones are kept and a portion is missing. The data hold about 140,000 clones, with 85% to 90% observed a single time. The material sequenced was peripheral blood. The receptors stem from a woman aged 60-75 years with active COVID-19.

A few counts support this clone. The chain combines TRBV5-5 with TRBJ1-3; no reliable D call. Germline CDR1 reads SGHKS; CDR2 reads YYEKEE (reference sequence). The ends were cut back, 4 bases at V and 4 bases at J, with 6 bases in the middle. The length of the CDR3 is 12 residues. CDR3: CASSQAGNTIYF. Here the CDR3 DNA reads TGTGCCAGCAGCCAGGCGGGAAACACCATATATTTT. Using reference TRBV5-5 and TRBJ1-3 for the parts outside the CDR3, the full variable domain is DAGVTQSPTHLIKTRGQQVTLRCSPISGHKSVSWYQQVLGQGPQFIFQYYEKEERGRGNFPDRFSARQFPNYSSELNVNALLLGDSALYLCASSQAGNTIYFGEGSWLTVV.

The chain recombines TRBV11-1 with TRBJ2-5, with D tentatively TRBD1 (6 bases). Per the germline V gene, CDR1 is SGHAT and CDR2 is FQDESV (reference sequence). Trimming removed 2 bases from V and 4 bases from J, with 14 bases in between. This CDR3 has 15 amino acids. Written as DNA, the CDR3 is TGTGCCAGCAGCTTACCAAACAGGGCCTTAGAGACCCAGTACTTC. Protein sequence: CASSLPNRALETQYF.

This chain uses TRBV5-1 with TRBJ1-2; a weak D match, TRBD1 (6 bases). The V end was cut by 4 bases, the J end by 4 bases, with 11 bases between. The length of the CDR3 is 13 residues. The germline gives CDR1 SGHRS, CDR2 YFSETQ. As DNA, the CDR3 is TGCGCCAGCAGCCCGGACAGATTCTATGGCTACACCTTC. Its protein product is CASSPDRFYGYTF.

The rearrangement uses TRBV7-2 and TRBJ2-7; a possible D gene is TRBD2 (6 bases). Germline CDR1 is SGHTA and CDR2 is FQGNSA. There are 14 residues in the CDR3. Trimming took off 8 bases at V and 4 bases at J, with 18 bases between the two ends. CDR3 bases: TGTGCCAGCCAAAGGAGGGGACTTCAGTACGAGCAGTACTTC. This gives the protein CASQRRGLQYEQYF.

V is TRBV19 and J is TRBJ2-5; the match to TRBD2 covers 7 bases. The germline V gene has CDR1 LNHDA and CDR2 SQIVND (reference sequence). The CDR3 is 13 amino acids. J lost 5 bases, V lost 7 bases, and 7 bases had no gene match. The CDR3 DNA reads TGTGCCAGTACCTCCTTGGGGGGGGAGACCCAGTACTTC. Translating gives CASTSLGGETQYF.

The chain links TRBV6-5 to TRBJ1-1; 10 positions match TRBD1. The CDR3 totals 15 residues. Germline V gives CDR1 MNHEY, CDR2 SVGAGI. Losses at the gene ends were 6 bases for V and 5 bases for J; bases not matched to a gene: 9. CDR3 nucleotide sequence: TGTGCCAGCAGCCTAAACCGGGACAGGGGAACTGAAGCTTTCTTT. It specifies CASSLNRDRGTEAFF.

This clone was picked up one time. The CDR3 sequence is CASSYSLGGTDTQYF. CDR3 nucleotide sequence: TGTGCCAGCAGTTACTCTCTGGGAGGCACAGATACGCAGTATTTT. The rearrangement links TRBV6-2 or TRBV6-3 to TRBJ2-3, with D tentatively TRBD2 (5 bases). CDR1 and CDR2 from the germline V gene are MNHEY and SVGEGT. Trimming shortened V by 0 bases and J by 1 base, and 8 bases separated the two germline ends. The CDR3 is 15 residues long.

V is TRBV7-3 and J is TRBJ2-6; D not certain. V gave up 1 base and J gave up 0 bases, with 7 bases separating them. Germline-derived CDR1 and CDR2 are SGHTA and FQGTGA. The CDR3 extends over 16 amino acids. The CDR3 coding sequence is TGTGCCAGCAGCTTAAAGACGGGCTCTGGGGCCAACGTCCTGACTTTC. Translating it yields CASSLKTGSGANVLTF.

The chain employs TRBV13 and TRBJ2-2; 10 nucleotides align to TRBD1. This CDR3 spans 15 amino acids. J was trimmed by 5 bases and V by 6 bases; bases with no gene match: 6. CDR1 is PRHDT, CDR2 FYEKMQ, per germline (reference sequence). CDR3 nucleotides: TGTGCCAGCAGACTGACGGGACAGGGGACCGGGGAGCTGTTTTTT. Residues: CASRLTGQGTGELFF.

The chain uses TRBV29-1 and TRBJ2-1; 10 positions match TRBD2. Per the germline V gene, CDR1 is SQVTM and CDR2 is ANQGSEA. There are 18 residues in the CDR3. V shed 7 bases and J 0 bases; nucleotides not matched to a gene: 15. The CDR3 bases are TGCAGCGGCAAACTAGCGGGGAGGGATTGGAGCTCCTACAATGAGCAGTTCTTC. It yields the protein CSGKLAGRDWSSYNEQFF.

This chain joins TRBV6-2 or TRBV6-3 and TRBJ2-3, with 11 nucleotides matching TRBD2. The junction had 3 bases not matched to a gene; V was cut back by 4 bases and J by 3 bases. Germline assignment: CDR1 MNHEY and CDR2 SVGEGT. The CDR3 contains 15 residues. CDR3 sequence reads: CASSLAGGKTDTQYF. For the CDR3, the DNA is TGTGCCAGCAGTTTAGCGGGAGGGAAGACAGATACGCAGTATTTT.

The V and J genes are TRBV9 and TRBJ1-2, with TRBD1 as a possible D gene (5 bases). Germline CDR1 is SGDLS and CDR2 is YYNGEE. The length of the CDR3 is 12 residues. The V and J ends lost 3 bases and 4 bases respectively, with 7 bases between them. DNA of the CDR3: TGTGCCAGCAGCGCGGGGGGCTATGGCTACACCTTC. Translated: CASSAGGYGYTF.

The rearrangement joins TRBV28 to TRBJ2-7, with D uncertain. Germline CDR1 MDHEN, CDR2 SYDVKM. The CDR3 covers 11 residues. V lost 7 bases and J 3 bases, leaving 7 bases between the germline ends. In DNA form, the CDR3 reads TGTGCCAGCAAACAAAACTACGAGCAGTACTTC. Translating gives CASKQNYEQYF.

The chain is built from TRBV18 and TRBJ2-5; unclear D gene. The CDR3 is 15 amino acids. Trimming removed 3 bases at V and 3 bases at J, with 14 bases between. Germline values: CDR1 KGHSH, CDR2 LQKENI. The CDR3 sequence: CASSPGDRREETQYF. The DNA of the CDR3 is TGTGCCAGCTCACCCGGAGACCGACGGGAAGAGACCCAGTACTTC. Looking up the rest from reference TRBV18 and TRBJ2-5 gives the full variable domain: NAGVMQNPRHLVRRRGQEARLRCSPMKGHSHVYWYRQLPEEGLKFMVYLQKENIIDESGMPKERFSAEFPKEGPSILRIQQVVRGDSAAYFCASSPGDRREETQYFGPGTRLLVL.

V gene TRBV19 combines with J gene TRBJ2-1, with 7 bases fitting TRBD2. J gave up 0 bases and V 7 bases, and 9 bases lay outside the gene matches. The CDR3 consists of 16 residues. Germline CDR1 reads LNHDA; CDR2 reads SQIVND (reference sequence). The CDR3 DNA sequence: TGTGCCAGTACCCTGAGGGGCGGGAGCTCCTACAATGAGCAGTTCTTC. Translation gives CASTLRGGSSYNEQFF.

The V and J genes are TRBV19 and TRBJ2-2, with 15 bases lining up with TRBD2. Trimming cost V 4 bases and J 4 bases; bases outside gene matches: 7. This CDR3 has 18 amino acids. Germline lookup yields CDR1 LNHDA and CDR2 SQIVND (reference sequence). The CDR3 sequence: CASSRPGLAGGFTGELFF. The DNA for the CDR3 is TGTGCCAGTAGTAGACCGGGACTAGCGGGAGGTTTCACCGGGGAGCTGTTTTTT.

The chain recombines TRBV6-5 with TRBJ1-4; 11 bases are shared with TRBD1. Germline CDR1 MNHEY, CDR2 SVGAGI. J was trimmed by 6 bases and V by 6 bases; bases with no gene match: 3. This CDR3 contains 14 residues. CDR3 residues: CASSLGQGDEKLFF. The CDR3 DNA follows: TGTGCCAGCAGCCTGGGACAGGGGGATGAAAAACTGTTTTTT.

The rearrangement uses TRBV18 and TRBJ1-1; a weak D match, TRBD1 (5 bases). V was clipped by 4 bases and J by 1 base, with 13 bases between them. Germline V gene sequence: CDR1 KGHSH, CDR2 LQKENI. The CDR3 sequence is 15 residues long. CDR3 protein: CASSLPGRANTEAFF. The DNA of the CDR3 is TGTGCCAGCTCACTCCCCGGCAGGGCGAACACTGAAGCTTTCTTT.

The CDR3 sequence is CASSWPGPGEKLFF. CDR3 DNA: TGTGCCAGCAGTTGGCCGGGTCCGGGTGAAAAACTGTTTTTT. This chain links TRBV28 with TRBJ1-4; D not certain. From germline, CDR1 is MDHEN and CDR2 SYDVKM. The length of the CDR3 is 14 residues. V shed 4 bases and J shed 7 bases, with 13 bases lying between them. Based on the CDR3 plus reference TRBV28 and TRBJ1-4, the full variable domain is DVKVTQSSRYLVKRTGEKVFLECVQDMDHENMFWYRQDPGLGLRLIYFSYDVKMKEKGDIPEGYSVSREKKERFSLILESASTNQTSMYLCASSWPGPGEKLFFGSGTQLSVL.

CDR3 sequence: CASSPLDIPGQGFATNEKLFF. In nucleotides, the CDR3 is TGTGCCAGCTCACCACTCGACATTCCGGGACAGGGCTTCGCAACTAATGAAAAACTGTTTTTT. The chain recombines TRBV18 with TRBJ1-4; 9 bases are a match to TRBD1. Trimming at V came to 1 base and at J to 0 bases, leaving 15 bases not matched to a gene. CDR1 is KGHSH and CDR2 is LQKENI in the germline V gene. The CDR3 length is 21 residues.

The rearrangement uses TRBV19 and TRBJ1-1, with TRBD1 matching over 8 bases. V lost 7 bases, J lost 1 base, and 5 bases stayed unmatched. Looked up from germline, CDR1 is LNHDA and CDR2 is SQIVND (reference sequence). CDR3 length: 14 residues. The CDR3 nucleotides are TGTGCCAGTAAGATAACAGGGGGGAACACTGAAGCTTTCTTT. The encoded protein is CASKITGGNTEAFF.

In its sample, this clone was seen once. This rearrangement joins TRBV4-3 to TRBJ2-1; 12 bases match TRBD2. This CDR3 is 15 amino acids long. V shed 2 bases and J 8 bases; nucleotides not matched to a gene: 4. Germline V gene lookup returns CDR1 LGHNA and CDR2 YSLEER. The CDR3 loop reads CASSQQTSGSDEQFF. Here the CDR3 DNA reads TGCGCCAGCAGCCAACAGACTAGCGGGAGCGATGAGCAGTTCTTC.

V gene TRBV5-1 combines with J gene TRBJ2-1; TRBD2 matches at 7 bases. V was pared by 7 bases and J by 9 bases, with 13 bases of the junction left unmatched. The length of the CDR3 is 14 residues. Germline V gene lookup returns CDR1 SGHRS and CDR2 YFSETQ. The CDR3 nucleotides are TGCGCCAGCCGATCTAGCGGTCTGGAGGGTGAGCAGTTCTTC. Translated: CASRSSGLEGEQFF.

V gene TRBV15 combines with J gene TRBJ1-1; no definite D call. Germline CDR1 is LNHNV and CDR2 is YYDKDF (reference sequence). This CDR3 spans 14 amino acids. V was shortened by 3 bases and J by 0 bases, with 8 bases between the two germline ends. In DNA, the CDR3 is TGTGCCACCAGCAGCCCTACCCTGAACACTGAAGCTTTCTTT. This gives the protein CATSSPTLNTEAFF.

The chain links TRBV7-9 to TRBJ1-1; no reliable D call. Germline values: CDR1 SEHNR, CDR2 FQNEAQ (reference sequence). The CDR3 totals 16 residues. The V end lost 2 bases, the J end lost 0 bases, and 13 bases lay between the germline ends. The CDR3 region has the DNA TGTGCCAGCAGCTTATTCCAAGCGGGCCTGAACACTGAAGCTTTCTTT. Translation gives CASSLFQAGLNTEAFF. The full variable domain, with the rest looked up from reference TRBV7-9 and TRBJ1-1, is DTGVSQNPRHKITKRGQNVTFRCDPISEHNRLYWYRQTLGQGPEFLTYFQNEAQLEKSRLLSDRFSAERPKGSFSTLEIQRTEQGDSAMYLCASSLFQAGLNTEAFFGQGTRLTVV.

The V call is TRBV6-5, the J call TRBJ2-7, with TRBD1 as a possible D gene (6 bases). Germline V CDR1 and CDR2: MNHEY, SVGAGI. V dropped 2 bases and J dropped 6 bases, with 17 bases sitting between them. This CDR3 spans 15 amino acids. The CDR3 nucleotides read TGTGCCAGCAGTTACATCAACCAGGGGCCTAGCGAGCAGTACTTC. This gives the protein CASSYINQGPSEQYF.

The chain joins TRBV5-4 to TRBJ1-1, with D maybe TRBD1 (6 bases). Trimming stripped 4 bases from V and 4 bases from J, with 20 bases between. Germline V gene lookup returns CDR1 SGHNT and CDR2 YYREEE (reference sequence). This CDR3 comprises 16 residues. Here the CDR3 reads CASSPGGQFGGTEAFF. CDR3 DNA: TGTGCCAGCAGCCCGGGGGGGCAGTTCGGTGGCACTGAAGCTTTCTTT.

This chain connects TRBV30 to TRBJ1-1; D remains ambiguous. CDR1 is GTSNPN and CDR2 is SVGIG in the germline V gene (reference sequence). V dropped 4 bases and J dropped 2 bases, with 11 bases sitting between them. This CDR3 has 13 residues. The DNA of the CDR3 is TGTGCCTGGAAGCCGTGGTTTAACACTGAAGCTTTCTTT. Its protein product is CAWKPWFNTEAFF.

The J gene is TRBJ2-5, the V gene TRBV10-2, with D hard to call. Per germline, CDR1 WSHSY and CDR2 SAAADI. CDR3 size: 13 residues. With 8 bases removed from V and 4 bases from J, the gap between germline ends came to 14 bases. In DNA, the CDR3 is TGCGCCAGCCATTCCCTAGGTTTAGAGACCCAGTACTTC. Its protein is CASHSLGLETQYF.

This clone was detected once. This sequence joins TRBV28 and TRBJ1-3, with D unclear. CDR1 and CDR2 from the germline V gene are MDHEN and SYDVKM. This CDR3 contains 12 residues. Trimming removed 5 bases from V and 3 bases from J, with 5 bases in between. The CDR3 sequence is CASSQIGNTIYF. The CDR3 coding sequence is TGTGCCAGCAGTCAGATTGGAAACACCATATATTTT.

The V gene is TRBV13, the J gene TRBJ2-1; 7 bases align to TRBD1. Germline loops: CDR1 PRHDT, CDR2 FYEKMQ (reference sequence). The CDR3 spans 15 residues. With V trimmed by 5 bases and J by 2 bases, 6 bases remained unmatched. The CDR3 sequence is CASSALGQTYNEQFF. The CDR3 DNA reads TGTGCCAGCAGCGCCCTGGGACAGACCTACAATGAGCAGTTCTTC. Looking up the rest from reference TRBV13 and TRBJ2-1 gives the full variable domain: AAGVIQSPRHLIKEKRETATLKCYPIPRHDTVYWYQQGPGQDPQFLISFYEKMQSDKGSIPDRFSAQQFSDYHSELNMSSLELGDSALYFCASSALGQTYNEQFFGPGTRLTVL.

V gene TRBV28 combines with J gene TRBJ1-6, with D maybe TRBD1 (6 bases). The V end lost 7 bases, the J end lost 7 bases, and 14 bases lay between the germline ends. The CDR3 runs 14 residues. Germline-derived CDR1 and CDR2 are MDHEN and SYDVKM. The DNA of the CDR3 is TGTGCCAGCACCCAGGACAGAACGAATTCACCCCTCCACTTT. This encodes CASTQDRTNSPLHF.